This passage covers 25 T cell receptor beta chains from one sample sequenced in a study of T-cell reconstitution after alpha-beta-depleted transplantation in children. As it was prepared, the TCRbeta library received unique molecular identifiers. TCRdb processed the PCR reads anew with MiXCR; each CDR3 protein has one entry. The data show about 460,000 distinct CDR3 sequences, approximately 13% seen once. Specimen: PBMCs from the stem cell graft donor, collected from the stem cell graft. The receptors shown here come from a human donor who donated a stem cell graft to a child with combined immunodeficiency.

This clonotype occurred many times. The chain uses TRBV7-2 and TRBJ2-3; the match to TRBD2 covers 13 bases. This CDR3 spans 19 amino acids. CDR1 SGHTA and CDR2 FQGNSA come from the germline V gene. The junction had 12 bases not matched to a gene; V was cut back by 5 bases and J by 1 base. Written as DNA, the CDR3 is TGTGCCAGCAGCCTATCGGGGACTAGCGGGATTTATGGCACAGATACGCAGTATTTT. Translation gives CASSLSGTSGIYGTDTQYF.

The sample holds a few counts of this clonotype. This chain's CDR3 is CAISDGTGNSYEQYF. The CDR3 DNA reads as TGTGCCATCAGTGATGGCACGGGGAACTCCTACGAGCAGTACTTC. J is TRBJ2-7 and V is TRBV10-3, with D perhaps TRBD2 (5 bases). V lost 3 bases and J 0 bases, leaving 12 bases between the germline ends. This CDR3 has 15 amino acids. Germline loops: CDR1 ENHRY, CDR2 SYGVKD.

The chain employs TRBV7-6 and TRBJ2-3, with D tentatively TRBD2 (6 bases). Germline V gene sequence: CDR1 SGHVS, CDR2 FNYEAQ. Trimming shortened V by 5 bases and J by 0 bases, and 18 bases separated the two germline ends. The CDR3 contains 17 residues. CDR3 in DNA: TGTGCCAGCAGCACCCCCGCCCGCGGGACTAGCACAGATACGCAGTATTTT. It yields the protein CASSTPARGTSTDTQYF.

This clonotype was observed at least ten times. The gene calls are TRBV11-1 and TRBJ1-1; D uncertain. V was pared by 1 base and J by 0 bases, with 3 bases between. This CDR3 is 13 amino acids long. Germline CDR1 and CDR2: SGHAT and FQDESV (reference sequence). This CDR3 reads CASSLELNTEAFF. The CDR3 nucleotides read TGTGCCAGCAGCTTAGAGCTGAACACTGAAGCTTTCTTT.

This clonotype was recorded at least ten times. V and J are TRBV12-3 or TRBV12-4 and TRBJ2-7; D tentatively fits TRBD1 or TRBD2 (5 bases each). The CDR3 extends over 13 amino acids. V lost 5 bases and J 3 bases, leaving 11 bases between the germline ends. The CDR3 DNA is TGTGCCAGCAGTCTGGGACGGATCTACGAGCAGTACTTC. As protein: CASSLGRIYEQYF.

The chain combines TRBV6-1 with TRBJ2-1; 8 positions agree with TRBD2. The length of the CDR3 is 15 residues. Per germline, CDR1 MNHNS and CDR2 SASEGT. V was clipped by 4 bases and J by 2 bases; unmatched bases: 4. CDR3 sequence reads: CASSVRGGAYNEQFF. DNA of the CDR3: TGTGCCAGCAGTGTTCGGGGGGGCGCCTACAATGAGCAGTTCTTC.

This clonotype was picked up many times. CDR3 sequence reads: CASSSTTGANTGELFF. CDR3 DNA: TGTGCCAGCAGCTCCACTACAGGGGCGAACACCGGGGAGCTGTTTTTT. This sequence joins TRBV7-9 and TRBJ2-2, with 7 bases aligning to TRBD1. The V segment lost 4 bases and the J segment 0 bases; nucleotides outside the gene matches: 5. CDR3 size: 16 residues. Germline lookup yields CDR1 SEHNR and CDR2 FQNEAQ (reference sequence). Complete variable domain (other parts from reference TRBV7-9 and TRBJ2-2): DTGVSQNPRHKITKRGQNVTFRCDPISEHNRLYWYRQTLGQGPEFLTYFQNEAQLEKSRLLSDRFSAERPKGSFSTLEIQRTEQGDSAMYLCASSSTTGANTGELFFGEGSRLTVL.

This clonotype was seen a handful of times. In DNA, the CDR3 is TGTGCCAGCAGCTTAGGCGGGAGTCGGGAGACCCAGTACTTC. Amino acid sequence: CASSLGGSRETQYF. The chain has TRBV7-9 and TRBJ2-5, with 7 nucleotides matching TRBD2. CDR3 length: 14 residues. Trimming took 1 base from V and 5 from J; bases not matched to a gene: 4. CDR1 and CDR2 from the germline V gene are SEHNR and FQNEAQ (reference sequence).

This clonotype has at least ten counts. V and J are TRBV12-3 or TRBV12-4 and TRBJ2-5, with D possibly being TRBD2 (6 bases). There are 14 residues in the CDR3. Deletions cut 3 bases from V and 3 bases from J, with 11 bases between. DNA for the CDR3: TGTGCCAGCAGTTTTGGAGGGATCGAAGAGACCCAGTACTTC. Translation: CASSFGGIEETQYF.

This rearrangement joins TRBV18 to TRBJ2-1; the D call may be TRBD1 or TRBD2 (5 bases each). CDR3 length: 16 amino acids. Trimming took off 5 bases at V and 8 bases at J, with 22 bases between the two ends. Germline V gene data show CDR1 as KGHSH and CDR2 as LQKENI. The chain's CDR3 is CASSVVGAAGWDEQFF. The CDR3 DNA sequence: TGTGCCAGCTCAGTTGTCGGAGCGGCAGGGTGGGATGAGCAGTTCTTC. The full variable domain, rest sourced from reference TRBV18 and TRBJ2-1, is NAGVMQNPRHLVRRRGQEARLRCSPMKGHSHVYWYRQLPEEGLKFMVYLQKENIIDESGMPKERFSAEFPKEGPSILRIQQVVRGDSAAYFCASSVVGAAGWDEQFFGPGTRLTVL.

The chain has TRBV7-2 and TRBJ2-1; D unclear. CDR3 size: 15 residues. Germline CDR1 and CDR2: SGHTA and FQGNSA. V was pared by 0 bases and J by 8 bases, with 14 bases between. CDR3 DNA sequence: TGTGCCAGCAGCTTAGCAGGCCTGGGTATCGATGAGCAGTTCTTC. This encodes CASSLAGLGIDEQFF.

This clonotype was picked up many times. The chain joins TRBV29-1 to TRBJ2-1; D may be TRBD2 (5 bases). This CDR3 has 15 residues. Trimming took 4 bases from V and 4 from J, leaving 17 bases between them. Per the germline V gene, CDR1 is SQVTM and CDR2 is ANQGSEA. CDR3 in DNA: TGCAGCGTTGGAGCTGTTGGGAGTTTTTACAATGAGCAGTTCTTC. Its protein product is CSVGAVGSFYNEQFF.

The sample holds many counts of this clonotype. The CDR3 protein is CASSFDRNNEQFF. Here the CDR3 DNA reads TGTGCCAGCAGTTTTGACAGAAACAATGAGCAGTTCTTC. This chain connects TRBV12-3 or TRBV12-4 to TRBJ2-1; tentatively, D is TRBD1 (5 bases). This CDR3 contains 13 residues. Trimming took 3 bases from V and 5 from J, leaving 8 bases between them.

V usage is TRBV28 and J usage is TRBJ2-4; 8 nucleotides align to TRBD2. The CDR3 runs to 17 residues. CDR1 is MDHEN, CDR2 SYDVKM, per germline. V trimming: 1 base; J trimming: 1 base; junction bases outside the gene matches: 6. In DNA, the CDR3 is TGTGCCAGCAGTTTATCCGGGGGGGGGCGTGCCAAAAACATTCAGTACTTC. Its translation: CASSLSGGGRAKNIQYF.

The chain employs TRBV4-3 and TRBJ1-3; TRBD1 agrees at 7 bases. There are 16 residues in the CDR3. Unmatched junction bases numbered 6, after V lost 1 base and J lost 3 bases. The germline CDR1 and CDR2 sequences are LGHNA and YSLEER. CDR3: CASSQGGGEYGNTIYF. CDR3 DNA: TGCGCCAGCAGCCAAGGAGGGGGCGAGTATGGAAACACCATATATTTT.

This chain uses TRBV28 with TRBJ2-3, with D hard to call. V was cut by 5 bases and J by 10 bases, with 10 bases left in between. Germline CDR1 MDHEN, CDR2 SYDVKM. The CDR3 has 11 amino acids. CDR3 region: CASSPGVSQYF. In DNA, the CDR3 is TGTGCCAGCAGTCCTGGGGTGTCGCAGTATTTT.

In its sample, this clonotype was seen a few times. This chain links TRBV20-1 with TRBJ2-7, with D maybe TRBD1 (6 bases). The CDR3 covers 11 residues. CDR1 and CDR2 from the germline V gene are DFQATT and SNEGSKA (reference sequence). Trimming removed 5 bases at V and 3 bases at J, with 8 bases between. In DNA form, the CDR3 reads TGCAGTGCTCTCAGGGGCTACGAGCAGTACTTC. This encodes CSALRGYEQYF.

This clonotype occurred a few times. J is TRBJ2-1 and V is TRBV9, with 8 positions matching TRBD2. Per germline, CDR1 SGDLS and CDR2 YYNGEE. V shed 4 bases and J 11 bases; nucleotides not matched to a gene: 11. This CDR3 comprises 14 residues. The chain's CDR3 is CASSMSTSGPQQFF. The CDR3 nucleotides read TGTGCCAGCAGCATGTCTACTAGCGGCCCGCAGCAGTTCTTC.

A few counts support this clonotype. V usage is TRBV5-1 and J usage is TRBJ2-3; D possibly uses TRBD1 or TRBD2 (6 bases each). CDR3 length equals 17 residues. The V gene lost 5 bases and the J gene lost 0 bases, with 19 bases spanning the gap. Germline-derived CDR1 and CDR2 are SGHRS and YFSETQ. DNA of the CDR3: TGCGCCAGCAGAGGGATCGGGGGCGCCTTTAGCACAGATACGCAGTATTTT. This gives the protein CASRGIGGAFSTDTQYF. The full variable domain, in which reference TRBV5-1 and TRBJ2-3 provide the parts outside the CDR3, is KAGVTQTPRYLIKTRGQQVTLSCSPISGHRSVSWYQQTPGQGLQFLFEYFSETQRNKGNFPGRFSGRQFSNSRSEMNVSTLELGDSALYLCASRGIGGAFSTDTQYFGPGTRLTVL.

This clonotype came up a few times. The DNA for the CDR3 is TGTGCCAGCAGCTTAGGGGTGCGGGGGGCGAACTACGAGCAGTACTTC. Translating it yields CASSLGVRGANYEQYF. The rearrangement joins TRBV7-9 to TRBJ2-7, with TRBD2 identical over 8 bases. V trimming: 1 base; J trimming: 3 bases; junction bases outside the gene matches: 8. The CDR3 has 16 amino acids. From germline, CDR1 is SEHNR and CDR2 FQNEAQ (reference sequence).

In DNA, the CDR3 is TGCGCCAGCATTTCGGTAGCGGGAGTGGATGAGCAGTTCTTC. It translates to CASISVAGVDEQFF. The chain is built from TRBV5-1 and TRBJ2-1; 9 bases line up with TRBD2. J was trimmed by 8 bases and V by 6 bases; bases with no gene match: 9. This CDR3 contains 14 residues. Germline V CDR1 and CDR2: SGHRS, YFSETQ.

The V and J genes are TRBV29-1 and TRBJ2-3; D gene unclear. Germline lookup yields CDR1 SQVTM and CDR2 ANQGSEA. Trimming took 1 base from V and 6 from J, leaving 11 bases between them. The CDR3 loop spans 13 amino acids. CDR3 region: CSVEGSREDTQYF. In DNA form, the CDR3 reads TGCAGCGTTGAAGGCTCCCGCGAGGATACGCAGTATTTT.

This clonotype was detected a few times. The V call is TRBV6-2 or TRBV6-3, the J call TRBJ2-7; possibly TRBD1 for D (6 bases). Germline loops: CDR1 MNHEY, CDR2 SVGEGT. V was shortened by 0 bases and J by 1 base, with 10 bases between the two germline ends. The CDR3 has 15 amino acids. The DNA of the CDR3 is TGTGCCAGCAGTTACTCGTCGCAGGGGTCCTACGAGCAGTACTTC. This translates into CASSYSSQGSYEQYF.

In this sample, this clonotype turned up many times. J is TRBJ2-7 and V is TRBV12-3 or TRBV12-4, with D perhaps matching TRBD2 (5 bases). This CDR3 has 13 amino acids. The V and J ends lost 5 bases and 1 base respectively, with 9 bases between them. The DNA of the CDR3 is TGTGCCAGCAGTGGGAGAGGGTCCTACGAGCAGTACTTC. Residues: CASSGRGSYEQYF.

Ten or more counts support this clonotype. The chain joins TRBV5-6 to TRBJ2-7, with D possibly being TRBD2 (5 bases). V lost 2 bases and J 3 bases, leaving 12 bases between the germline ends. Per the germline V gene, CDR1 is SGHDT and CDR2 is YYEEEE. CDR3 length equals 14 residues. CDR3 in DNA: TGTGCCAGCAGCTTCGGGAAAGGAGTCTACGAGCAGTACTTC. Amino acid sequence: CASSFGKGVYEQYF.